A single TCR beta chain is shown here with its context. Antigen specificity is unknown. This entry comes from a study of post-analysis software for immune sequencing data. Study at large: Progressive-relapsing, secondary progressive and relapsing-remitting multiple sclerosis were among the disease courses included.

General study findings and limits: Among roughly five TRBV segments more frequent in patients than controls were TRBV5-6, TRBV5-1 and TRBV20-1. For normalized Chao1 diversity, multiple sclerosis patients scored significantly lower than controls did.

Prepared TCR beta cDNA libraries contained unique molecular identifiers. cDNA molecules numbering 400,000 to 550,000 came from approximately 0.91 to 9.4 million T cells. TCRdb reprocessed the PCR reads via MiXCR and lists one record per CDR3 protein. The sample lists under 900,000 distinct CDR3 sequences, about 57% occurring once. The CDR3 is 18 residues long. V lost 6 bases and J lost 2; bases outside the gene matches: 13. This clonotype originated in a girl under 18 with multiple sclerosis. This sequence joins TRBV12-3 or TRBV12-4 and TRBJ2-6, with 7 bases fitting TRBD1. Sample: blood. In nucleotides, the CDR3 is TGTGCCAGCAGGTTTTGGCCGGGACAGACCCCTGGGGCCAACGTCCTGACTTTC. Residues: CASRFWPGQTPGANVLTF.